Shown below are 6 T cell receptor beta chains from a single sample sequenced in a study of regulatory T cells in long-lasting Graves disease. Building of the TCR beta libraries involved iRepertoire HTBI primers and Arm-PCR of CDR3 regions. TCRdb reprocessed the multiplex PCR reads via MiXCR and lists one record per CDR3 protein. This table has 560,000 or so distinct CDR3 sequences, 15% to 20% appearing once. Time point: newly diagnosed GD, antithyroid drugs for less than 3 months. Preparation of the TCR library used RNA extracted from PBMCs. The same specimen was also included in a second study, on T cells in Graves' hyperthyroidism and ophthalmopathy.

The sequencing here drew on peripheral blood mononuclear cells (PBMCs), taken at new diagnosis, from a patient treated with antithyroid drugs. The receptors here all came from a man younger than 30 with Graves disease.

The V and J genes are TRBV7-2 and TRBJ2-2, with 11 bases lining up with TRBD2. J gave up 5 bases and V 2 bases, and 4 bases lay outside the gene matches. The CDR3 loop spans 16 amino acids. CDR1 SGHTA and CDR2 FQGNSA come from the germline V gene. The CDR3 loop is CASSLLSSGRTGELFF. CDR3 DNA: TGTGCCAGCAGCTTACTGTCTAGCGGGAGGACCGGGGAGCTGTTTTTT.

This clonotype occurred many times. This CDR3 is CATARISEQYF. CDR3 nucleotide sequence: TGTGCCACTGCAAGGATAAGCGAGCAGTACTTC. The chain recombines TRBV6-1 with TRBJ2-7; D is undetermined. Trimming removed 10 bases from V and 6 bases from J, with 13 bases in between. Germline V gene sequence: CDR1 MNHNS, CDR2 SASEGT. This CDR3 is 11 amino acids long.

This clonotype was detected a few times. V and J are TRBV2 and TRBJ2-1, with D possibly being TRBD2 (5 bases). The V gene lost 7 bases and the J gene lost 3 bases, with 19 bases spanning the gap. This CDR3 is 16 amino acids long. Germline CDR1 SNHLY, CDR2 FYNNEI. CDR3 in amino acids: CASMAVVTGFYNEQFF. DNA of the CDR3: TGTGCCAGCATGGCAGTCGTGACGGGATTCTACAATGAGCAGTTCTTC. The complete variable domain, with remaining parts taken from reference TRBV2 and TRBJ2-1, reads EPEVTQTPSHQVTQMGQEVILRCVPISNHLYFYWYRQILGQKVEFLVSFYNNEISEKSEIFDDQFSVERPDGSNFTLKIRSTKLEDSAMYFCASMAVVTGFYNEQFFGPGTRLTVL.

This clonotype has more than one count but fewer than ten. The rearrangement links TRBV11-2 to TRBJ1-4; D is possibly TRBD1 (5 bases). V gave up 5 bases and J gave up 17 bases, with 24 bases separating them. This CDR3 has 14 residues. The germline V gene has CDR1 SGHAT and CDR2 FQNNGV. As DNA, the CDR3 is TGTGCCAGCAGCCAAGACAGCGACAGAGCCAGGCTCTTTTTT. Protein sequence: CASSQDSDRARLFF.

In this sample, this clonotype turned up many times. V usage is TRBV12-3 or TRBV12-4 and J usage is TRBJ2-7; D could derive from TRBD1 or TRBD2 (6 bases each). Trimming cost V 5 bases and J 4 bases, with 21 bases left between them. The CDR3 is made up of 16 amino acids. The CDR3 here is CASSTFRGTKKYEQYF. CDR3 nucleotide sequence: TGTGCCAGCAGTACATTCCGCGGGACAAAAAAATACGAGCAGTACTTC.

The rearrangement uses TRBV27 and TRBJ1-3; the D gene is possibly TRBD1 (6 bases). This CDR3 contains 14 residues. With 3 bases removed from V and 2 bases from J, the gap between germline ends came to 8 bases. The germline V gene has CDR1 MNHEY and CDR2 SMNVEV (reference sequence). As DNA, the CDR3 is TGTGCCAGCAGTTTGGGGGCGCCTGGAAACACCATATATTTT. This codes for CASSLGAPGNTIYF.